This T cell receptor beta chain originates from a study of STAT5B mutations in CD4+ large granular lymphocyte leukemia. Measured with immunoSEQ multiplex PCR; TCRdb has only the in-frame clones, and not every one. This table holds 4,000 or so clones, roughly 79% found once. Trimming shortened V by 5 bases and J by 1 base, and 8 bases separated the two germline ends. This CDR3 contains 14 residues. From germline, CDR1 is SEHNR and CDR2 FQNEAQ (reference sequence). The sample taken for sequencing was PBMCs. The V and J genes are TRBV7-9 and TRBJ2-2; D not certain. The sequence was collected from a man aged 55 to 69 with CD4+ T-cell large granular lymphocyte leukemia. The CDR3 sequence: CASSPFQNTGELFF. The CDR3 nucleotides read TGTGCCAGCAGCCCATTCCAGAACACCGGGGAGCTGTTTTTT.